The clone carrying this T cell receptor (beta chain) occurred many times. Its antigen is not identified. The data belong to a study of T-cell memory formation after mild COVID-19. Notes on the study in general: Clones shrinking between day 15 and 85 showed a balanced CD4/CD8 split, and those that grew later tilted toward CD4+. CD8+ contracting clones occupied EMRA, while CD4+ ones occupied mainly CM and EM.

MiXCR, applied by TCRdb to the 5' RACE reads, yields one record per CDR3 protein. Of some 46,000 distinct CDR3 sequences in the sample, roughly 6.6% were seen once. Specimen: PBMCs or a T cell subset sorted from them (not recorded which). The clonotype was recovered from an adult who had mild COVID-19 (a few samples of this study predate the infection). Cell type and time point are not known.

CDR3 coding DNA: TGTGCCAGCAGCCCTCAGGACAGATCAAATTCACCCCTCCACTTT. Encoded protein: CASSPQDRSNSPLHF. This sequence joins TRBV5-6 and TRBJ1-6, with a possible D match to TRBD1 (6 bases). Trimming shortened V by 4 bases and J by 7 bases, and 15 bases separated the two germline ends. CDR3 size: 15 residues. Germline CDR1 reads SGHDT; CDR2 reads YYEEEE.